One and the same sample provided the 8 T cell receptor beta chains below, sequenced in a study of cytomegalovirus exposure and HLA in healthy donors. Amplification used 60 Vbeta primers and 13 Jbeta primers. Repertoires were generated with immunoSEQ multiplex PCR, while TCRdb's copy carries only in-frame clones and drops some. The data hold 150,000 or so clones, with more than 70% observed a single time. The sequencing input was PBMCs. These receptors were taken from a woman in her thirties or forties in good health and CMV-seropositive.

To note about this clone: In the same sample, other DNA sequences code for this CDR3. This chain links TRBV29-1 with TRBJ1-1; 8 bases are shared with TRBD1. Unmatched junction bases numbered 2, after V lost 2 bases and J lost 6 bases. Germline V gene sequence: CDR1 SQVTM, CDR2 ANQGSEA. CDR3 length: 12 residues. The CDR3 DNA follows: TGCAGCGTTGAAACGGACAGGGCTGAAGCTTTCTTT. Residues: CSVETDRAEAFF.

This clone appeared a few times. One end of the junction does not line up with germline, which may come from a read error. V usage is TRBV5-4 and J usage is TRBJ1-2, with 7 bases fitting TRBD1. Germline CDR1 is SGHNT and CDR2 is YYREEE (reference sequence). CDR3 size: 13 residues. CDR3 protein: CASSLDRDAGYKF. As DNA, the CDR3 is TGTGCCAGCAGCTTAGACAGGGATGCTGGCTACAAATTC.

The chain has TRBV6-1 and TRBJ1-1; D is unclear. CDR1 and CDR2 (germline): MNHNS, SASEGT. V lost 3 bases, J lost 1 base, and 12 bases lay in between. The CDR3 totals 15 residues. The chain's CDR3 is CASSDAGQPNTEAFF. DNA for the CDR3: TGTGCCAGCAGTGACGCGGGCCAGCCGAACACTGAAGCTTTCTTT.

The chain employs TRBV5-1 and TRBJ1-5, with 7 bases that match TRBD1. The V and J ends lost 1 base and 3 bases, in that order; junction bases with no gene match: 4. The CDR3 spans 15 residues. Per germline, CDR1 SGHRS and CDR2 YFSETQ. CDR3 sequence reads: CASSLTGQDNQPQHF. CDR3 bases: TGCGCCAGCAGCTTGACAGGACAGGACAATCAGCCCCAGCATTTT.

This clone was recorded a few times. V is TRBV2 and J is TRBJ1-5; 7 bases are a match to TRBD1. The germline CDR1 and CDR2 sequences are SNHLY and FYNNEI. J lost 2 bases, V lost 6 bases, and 1 base had no gene match. The CDR3 runs 13 residues. CDR3 in amino acids: CASRGQGNQPQHF. The DNA for the CDR3 is TGTGCCAGCAGAGGACAGGGCAATCAGCCCCAGCATTTT.

The rearrangement links TRBV7-9 to TRBJ2-3, with D perhaps matching TRBD2 (5 bases). This CDR3 has 15 amino acids. V was clipped by 4 bases and J by 6 bases, with 17 bases between them. Germline-derived CDR1 and CDR2 are SEHNR and FQNEAQ (reference sequence). The CDR3 reads CASSSRSGSGDTQYF. The CDR3 bases are TGTGCCAGCAGCTCCCGCAGCGGCTCTGGGGATACGCAGTATTTT.

This clone was found a few times. The chain couples TRBV27 to TRBJ2-7, with D possibly matching TRBD2 (6 bases). Trimming took off 2 bases at V and 2 bases at J, with 13 bases between the two ends. Germline V gene lookup returns CDR1 MNHEY and CDR2 SMNVEV (reference sequence). The CDR3 contains 15 residues. CDR3 in amino acids: CASSLSGRGAYEQYF. For the CDR3, the DNA is TGTGCCAGCAGTTTAAGTGGGCGGGGAGCCTACGAGCAGTACTTC.

Only one count was recorded for this clone. The chain couples TRBV5-5 to TRBJ2-7, with 10 bases fitting TRBD2. V shed 1 base and J 1 base; nucleotides not matched to a gene: 8. CDR3 length equals 17 residues. Germline assignment: CDR1 SGHKS and CDR2 YYEKEE (reference sequence). The CDR3 loop is CASSLRGGSGRSYEQYF. Written as DNA, the CDR3 is TGTGCCAGCAGCTTGAGGGGGGGTAGCGGGAGGTCCTACGAGCAGTACTTC. The full variable domain, in which reference TRBV5-5 and TRBJ2-7 provide the parts outside the CDR3, is DAGVTQSPTHLIKTRGQQVTLRCSPISGHKSVSWYQQVLGQGPQFIFQYYEKEERGRGNFPDRFSARQFPNYSSELNVNALLLGDSALYLCASSLRGGSGRSYEQYFGPGTRLTVT.